This T cell receptor beta chain was captured by sequencing in a study of cytomegalovirus exposure and HLA in healthy donors. Turning to the study itself: The use of the same platform for the approximately 110 validation repertoires and the 600 to 800 first-cohort repertoires was reported by a later analysis. Findings and limits, study-wide: High specificity and sensitivity for cytomegalovirus status were reported for the classifier. The study flagged some 170 TCR beta chains as cytomegalovirus-associated. Most TCR sequences were seen very rarely across donors, but some public TCRs occurred in many.

This table comes from immunoSEQ multiplex PCR, and its TCRdb copy is limited to in-frame clones, with some not included. The sample lists about 190,000 clones; more than 75% were seen once. V lost 3 bases, J lost 6 bases, and 18 bases lay in between. The length of the CDR3 is 15 residues. In germline, CDR1 is LNHDA, CDR2 SQIVND (reference sequence). As regards this clone: Its antigen is unidentified.

Sequenced input: PBMCs. The source of this sequence is a man younger than 35 in good health and CMV-seropositive. The chain joins TRBV19 to TRBJ2-7, with a weak D call TRBD2 (5 bases). Here the CDR3 reads CASSIEGHYTGEQYF. CDR3 DNA sequence: TGTGCCAGTAGTATCGAGGGCCACTATACGGGCGAGCAGTACTTC.